The present TCR beta chain was sequenced within a study of blood T cell repertoires in COVID-19. This table comes from immunoSEQ multiplex PCR, and its TCRdb copy is limited to in-frame clones, with some not included. The sample contains over 60,000 clones, 82% of which appear only once. V lost 0 bases, J lost 1 base, and 0 bases stayed unmatched. The CDR3 covers 14 residues. CDR1 SGHDT and CDR2 YYEEEE come from the germline V gene. The gene calls are TRBV5-6 and TRBJ2-7; 8 bases align to TRBD1. This clonotype was sampled from a human donor in a cohort sampled during active COVID-19. The source material was peripheral blood. The CDR3 DNA reads as TGTGCCAGCAGCTTGGGACAGGGGTCCTACGAGCAGTACTTC. Its protein product is CASSLGQGSYEQYF.